Here is one T cell receptor (beta chain) with its context. Other DNA sequences from this sample encode an identical CDR3 as well. The protocol was immunoSEQ multiplex PCR, while the TCRdb copy is restricted to in-frame clones and leaves out a portion. The data show 400,000 to 600,000 clones, around 95% seen once. This record comes from a study of shared clonotypes between healthy human individuals. This sequence was found in a woman younger than 45 in good health. Sample: naive CD4+ T cells sorted from blood. Specified subset: CD45RA+ positively selected.

The CDR3: CASSLGGSYNEQFF. The CDR3 coding sequence is TGTGCCAGCAGCTTAGGGGGGAGCTACAATGAGCAGTTCTTC. The V and J genes are TRBV11-3 and TRBJ2-1; D is possibly TRBD1 or TRBD2 (5 bases each). Trimming pared 1 base from V and 3 bases from J, leaving 7 bases between. CDR1 and CDR2 (germline): SGHNT, YENEEA. This CDR3 spans 14 amino acids.